This T cell receptor beta chain was retrieved from a study of blood T cell repertoires in COVID-19. Across the whole study: T cells, B-cell-depleted T cells, or PBMCs supplied cDNA or gDNA.

The CDR3 length is 15 residues. The germline V gene has CDR1 SGHTA and CDR2 FQGNSA. The V gene end was trimmed by 1 base and the J gene end by 5 bases; junction bases not matched to a gene: 3. Original handling: Nucleated cell number was recorded as an estimate derived from reference gene primer amplification. The data were produced by immunoSEQ multiplex PCR, yet TCRdb's version contains in-frame clones alone and is incomplete. The DNA gave D and trimming, while V, J and clone size come from that table. The profile shows 150,000 to 200,000 clones, about 86% of them singletons. Sequencing was performed on peripheral blood. The receptor comes from a young woman who had recovered from COVID-19. This chain joins TRBV7-2 and TRBJ2-2; TRBD1 aligns across 8 bases. In DNA, the CDR3 is TGTGCCAGCAGCTTAGGGACAGGGACAACCGGGGAGCTGTTTTTT. Its translation: CASSLGTGTTGELFF.